Listed below are T cell receptor beta chains from one sample, sequenced in a study of T cell responses to AZD1222 COVID-19 vaccine. Measured with immunoSEQ multiplex PCR; TCRdb has only the in-frame clones, and not every one. The data hold tens of thousands of clones, with approximately 90% observed a single time. The material sequenced was peripheral blood, taken on day 0 of AZD1222 vaccination. The receptor source for this set is an adult in good health. Each CDR3 is given with its conserved first and last residue. Each record gives: D gene, clone size, V gene, J gene, CDR3 protein, CDR3 DNA. The D gene is left open where the match is weak. Size values are once, few and many counts, or a class for expanded clones, and some rows have none.

D gene: TRBD1
clone size: -
V gene: TRBV10-3
J gene: TRBJ2-7
CDR3 protein: CAIREGQGYEQYF
CDR3 DNA: TGTGCCATCAGAGAGGGACAGGGTTACGAGCAGTACTTC

D gene: TRBD1
clone size: -
V gene: TRBV7-2
J gene: TRBJ1-4
CDR3 protein: CASRSGTGGRHEKLFF
CDR3 DNA: TGTGCCAGCAGATCTGGGACAGGGGGGCGGCATGAAAAACTGTTTTTT

D gene: TRBD2
clone size: -
V gene: TRBV2
J gene: TRBJ2-3
CDR3 protein: CASTPGLAGGDYPTDTQYF
CDR3 DNA: TGTGCCAGCACCCCCGGCCTAGCGGGGGGGGATTATCCCACAGATACGCAGTATTTT

D gene: -
clone size: -
V gene: TRBV19
J gene: TRBJ2-2
CDR3 protein: CASSLGTTPNTGELFF
CDR3 DNA: TGTGCCAGTAGTCTTGGGACAACACCTAACACCGGGGAGCTGTTTTTT

D gene: -
clone size: -
V gene: TRBV18
J gene: TRBJ2-7
CDR3 protein: CASSLLDYEQYF
CDR3 DNA: TGTGCCAGCTCCCTCTTAGACTACGAGCAGTACTTC

D gene: -
clone size: -
V gene: TRBV19
J gene: TRBJ1-5
CDR3 protein: CASISGGGLQPQHF
CDR3 DNA: TGTGCCAGTATCAGCGGGGGAGGACTTCAGCCCCAGCATTTT

D gene: -
clone size: -
V gene: TRBV30
J gene: TRBJ1-1
CDR3 protein: CAWSNPGGWSEAFF
CDR3 DNA: TGTGCCTGGAGTAACCCGGGGGGGTGGTCTGAAGCTTTCTTT

D gene: -
clone size: once
V gene: TRBV4-3
J gene: TRBJ2-7
CDR3 protein: CASSQVGGGDEQYF
CDR3 DNA: TGCGCCAGCAGCCAAGTTGGGGGGGGCGACGAGCAGTACTTC

D gene: -
clone size: -
V gene: TRBV7-2
J gene: TRBJ1-1
CDR3 protein: CASSLTKNTEAFF
CDR3 DNA: TGTGCCAGCAGCTTAACCAAGAACACTGAAGCTTTCTTT

D gene: -
clone size: -
V gene: TRBV11-2
J gene: TRBJ2-7
CDR3 protein: CASSLRQSYYEQYF
CDR3 DNA: TGTGCCAGCAGCTTAAGGCAGTCTTACTACGAGCAGTACTTC

D gene: -
clone size: -
V gene: TRBV25-1
J gene: TRBJ1-4
CDR3 protein: CASSDLWGEKLFF
CDR3 DNA: TGTGCCAGCAGTGATCTGTGGGGTGAAAAACTGTTTTTT

D gene: -
clone size: -
V gene: TRBV6-6
J gene: TRBJ2-7
CDR3 protein: CASSYSVSRPSYEQYF
CDR3 DNA: TGTGCCAGCAGTTACAGTGTGAGCCGCCCTTCCTACGAGCAGTACTTC

D gene: -
clone size: -
V gene: TRBV5-1
J gene: TRBJ2-7
CDR3 protein: CASSLVVSYEQYF
CDR3 DNA: TGCGCCAGCAGCTTGGTAGTCTCCTACGAGCAGTACTTC

D gene: -
clone size: few
V gene: TRBV3-1/TRBV3-2
J gene: TRBJ2-7
CDR3 protein: CASSQQVNSYEQYF
CDR3 DNA: TGTGCCAGCAGCCAACAGGTAAACTCCTACGAGCAGTACTTC

D gene: -
clone size: -
V gene: TRBV27
J gene: TRBJ1-6
CDR3 protein: CASSWGGIHNSPLHF
CDR3 DNA: TGTGCCAGCAGTTGGGGAGGGATCCATAATTCACCCCTCCACTTT

D gene: TRBD1
clone size: -
V gene: TRBV7-9
J gene: TRBJ1-5
CDR3 protein: CASSQDRWQPQHF
CDR3 DNA: TGTGCCAGCAGCCAGGACAGGTGGCAGCCCCAGCATTTT

D gene: -
clone size: -
V gene: TRBV5-4
J gene: TRBJ1-6
CDR3 protein: CASSLSQGYNSPLHF
CDR3 DNA: TGTGCCAGCAGCTTGTCGCAGGGGTATAATTCACCCCTCCACTTT

D gene: TRBD2
clone size: -
V gene: TRBV24-1
J gene: TRBJ2-3
CDR3 protein: CATTGGTPGDTQYF
CDR3 DNA: TGTGCCACCACGGGGGGGACCCCCGGGGATACGCAGTATTTT

D gene: -
clone size: few
V gene: TRBV19
J gene: TRBJ2-5
CDR3 protein: CASRRRGGQETQYF
CDR3 DNA: TGTGCCAGTAGGAGGCGTGGCGGTCAAGAGACCCAGTACTTC

D gene: TRBD1
clone size: -
V gene: TRBV9
J gene: TRBJ2-2
CDR3 protein: CASSNRQGSNTGELFF
CDR3 DNA: TGTGCCAGCAGCAACCGACAGGGCTCAAACACCGGGGAGCTGTTTTTT

D gene: -
clone size: -
V gene: TRBV18
J gene: TRBJ1-5
CDR3 protein: CASQARVNQPQHF
CDR3 DNA: TGTGCCAGCCAGGCCAGGGTGAATCAGCCCCAGCATTTT

D gene: -
clone size: -
V gene: TRBV19
J gene: TRBJ1-5
CDR3 protein: CASLGLNSNQPQHF
CDR3 DNA: TGTGCCAGTCTCGGACTTAATAGCAATCAGCCCCAGCATTTT

D gene: -
clone size: -
V gene: TRBV9
J gene: TRBJ2-3
CDR3 protein: CASSVRSGQSRDTQYF
CDR3 DNA: TGTGCCAGCAGCGTAAGGTCTGGACAGTCGAGGGATACGCAGTATTTT

D gene: TRBD1
clone size: once
V gene: TRBV12-5
J gene: TRBJ1-5
CDR3 protein: CASGGQTYQPQHF
CDR3 DNA: TGTGCTAGTGGGGGACAGACATATCAGCCCCAGCATTTT

D gene: TRBD2
clone size: once
V gene: TRBV5-1
J gene: TRBJ2-3
CDR3 protein: CASSWVAGASTDTQYF
CDR3 DNA: TGCGCCAGCAGCTGGGTAGCGGGGGCCAGCACAGATACGCAGTATTTT

D gene: -
clone size: once
V gene: TRBV12-3/TRBV12-4
J gene: TRBJ1-5
CDR3 protein: CASSFGENQPQHF
CDR3 DNA: TGTGCCAGCAGTTTTGGGGAGAATCAGCCCCAGCATTTT

D gene: -
clone size: -
V gene: TRBV24-1
J gene: TRBJ1-5
CDR3 protein: CATDGRPNQPQHF
CDR3 DNA: TGTGCCACCGATGGGAGGCCCAATCAGCCCCAGCATTTT

D gene: -
clone size: -
V gene: TRBV5-1
J gene: TRBJ2-1
CDR3 protein: CASSSGSSYNEQFF
CDR3 DNA: TGCGCCAGCAGCTCCGGTAGCTCCTACAATGAGCAGTTCTTC

D gene: TRBD1
clone size: -
V gene: TRBV11-2
J gene: TRBJ1-3
CDR3 protein: CASSLDRGTGNTIYF
CDR3 DNA: TGTGCCAGCAGCTTGGACAGGGGAACTGGAAACACCATATATTTT

D gene: -
clone size: -
V gene: TRBV11-2
J gene: TRBJ1-2
CDR3 protein: CASSLSTIYGYTF
CDR3 DNA: TGTGCCAGCAGCTTATCGACGATCTATGGCTACACCTTC

D gene: TRBD2
clone size: few
V gene: TRBV10-1
J gene: TRBJ2-1
CDR3 protein: CASSEGRGGYNEQFF
CDR3 DNA: TGCGCCAGCAGTGAGGGCCGCGGGGGCTACAATGAGCAGTTCTTC

D gene: -
clone size: -
V gene: TRBV5-6
J gene: TRBJ2-4
CDR3 protein: CASSLVGGQNIQYF
CDR3 DNA: TGTGCCAGCAGCTTGGTGGGGGGACAAAACATTCAGTACTTC

D gene: -
clone size: few
V gene: TRBV7-2
J gene: TRBJ2-5
CDR3 protein: CASSLGRKETQYF
CDR3 DNA: TGTGCCAGCAGCTTAGGTCGGAAAGAGACCCAGTACTTC

D gene: -
clone size: -
V gene: TRBV11-3
J gene: TRBJ1-1
CDR3 protein: CASSLEEGRSDTEAFF
CDR3 DNA: TGTGCCAGCAGCTTAGAAGAGGGCCGTTCGGACACTGAAGCTTTCTTT

D gene: -
clone size: -
V gene: TRBV19
J gene: TRBJ1-6
CDR3 protein: CASSIGSSYNSPLHF
CDR3 DNA: TGTGCCAGTAGTATCGGGAGCTCCTATAATTCACCCCTCCACTTT

D gene: TRBD2
clone size: -
V gene: TRBV5-1
J gene: TRBJ2-1
CDR3 protein: CASSLDLAGNNEQFF
CDR3 DNA: TGCGCCAGCAGCTTGGATTTAGCGGGAAACAATGAGCAGTTCTTC

D gene: -
clone size: -
V gene: TRBV12-2
J gene: TRBJ1-6
CDR3 protein: CASRCPGQTLGSPLHF
CDR3 DNA: TGTGCAAGTCGCTGCCCGGGACAGACATTGGGTTCACCCCTCCACTTT

D gene: -
clone size: -
V gene: TRBV30
J gene: TRBJ1-2
CDR3 protein: CAWSGGRFAGYTF
CDR3 DNA: TGTGCCTGGAGTGGGGGGCGGTTTGCTGGCTACACCTTC

D gene: -
clone size: -
V gene: TRBV11-2
J gene: TRBJ2-7
CDR3 protein: CASSLGRDEQYF
CDR3 DNA: TGTGCCAGCAGCTTGGGCAGGGACGAGCAGTACTTC

D gene: -
clone size: -
V gene: TRBV11-2
J gene: TRBJ1-1
CDR3 protein: CASSSRQVGGTEAFF
CDR3 DNA: TGTGCCAGCAGCTCCCGACAGGTCGGAGGCACTGAAGCTTTCTTT

D gene: -
clone size: once
V gene: TRBV5-1
J gene: TRBJ2-5
CDR3 protein: CASSLAGGGPQETQYF
CDR3 DNA: TGCGCCAGCAGCTTGGCCGGAGGGGGTCCTCAAGAGACCCAGTACTTC

D gene: TRBD1
clone size: -
V gene: TRBV5-4
J gene: TRBJ2-3
CDR3 protein: CASTSGTGARDTQYF
CDR3 DNA: TGTGCCAGCACCTCCGGGACAGGGGCTCGGGATACGCAGTATTTT

D gene: -
clone size: -
V gene: TRBV9
J gene: TRBJ1-1
CDR3 protein: CASTPGGAGKTEAFF
CDR3 DNA: TGTGCCAGCACCCCCGGAGGGGCAGGGAAGACTGAAGCTTTCTTT

D gene: TRBD1
clone size: -
V gene: TRBV5-1
J gene: TRBJ1-1
CDR3 protein: CASSYQGDDTEAFF
CDR3 DNA: TGCGCCAGCAGCTACCAGGGGGACGACACTGAAGCTTTCTTT

D gene: TRBD1
clone size: once
V gene: TRBV4-1
J gene: TRBJ1-6
CDR3 protein: CASSQENFDRENSPLHF
CDR3 DNA: TGCGCCAGCAGCCAAGAAAATTTTGACAGGGAGAATTCACCCCTCCACTTT

D gene: -
clone size: -
V gene: TRBV19
J gene: TRBJ1-1
CDR3 protein: CASSIYVRPTEAFF
CDR3 DNA: TGTGCCAGTAGTATATATGTCAGGCCCACCGAAGCTTTCTTT

D gene: -
clone size: -
V gene: TRBV28
J gene: TRBJ1-2
CDR3 protein: CASSLSGNYGYTF
CDR3 DNA: TGTGCCAGCAGTTTATCGGGAAACTATGGCTACACCTTC

D gene: TRBD1
clone size: few
V gene: TRBV4-2
J gene: TRBJ1-1
CDR3 protein: CASSPTFSGGTEAFF
CDR3 DNA: TGTGCCAGCAGCCCAACATTCTCAGGGGGGACTGAAGCTTTCTTT

D gene: -
clone size: -
V gene: TRBV5-1
J gene: TRBJ1-1
CDR3 protein: CASSPSYGGTEAFF
CDR3 DNA: TGCGCCAGCAGCCCCAGCTATGGGGGCACTGAAGCTTTCTTT

D gene: -
clone size: -
V gene: TRBV7-2
J gene: TRBJ2-1
CDR3 protein: CASSSRGGSGNEQFF
CDR3 DNA: TGTGCCAGCAGCTCGAGGGGCGGAAGCGGCAATGAGCAGTTCTTC

D gene: -
clone size: -
V gene: TRBV11-3
J gene: TRBJ1-6
CDR3 protein: CASSLGVSPLHF
CDR3 DNA: TGTGCCAGCAGCTTAGGTGTGTCACCCCTCCACTTT

D gene: -
clone size: -
V gene: TRBV6-5
J gene: TRBJ2-7
CDR3 protein: CASSSDGSASYEQYF
CDR3 DNA: TGTGCCAGCAGTTCGGACGGGTCGGCGTCCTACGAGCAGTACTTC

D gene: -
clone size: -
V gene: TRBV18
J gene: TRBJ1-6
CDR3 protein: CASSPPRESPLHF
CDR3 DNA: TGTGCCAGCTCACCACCGAGGGAATCACCCCTCCACTTT

D gene: -
clone size: few
V gene: TRBV4-1
J gene: TRBJ2-2
CDR3 protein: CASSHKGLVGELFF
CDR3 DNA: TGCGCCAGCAGCCACAAGGGTTTGGTCGGGGAGCTGTTTTTT

D gene: TRBD1
clone size: -
V gene: TRBV10-3
J gene: TRBJ1-5
CDR3 protein: CAIRGDSRVSPQHF
CDR3 DNA: TGTGCCATCAGAGGGGACAGTCGGGTTTCGCCCCAGCATTTT